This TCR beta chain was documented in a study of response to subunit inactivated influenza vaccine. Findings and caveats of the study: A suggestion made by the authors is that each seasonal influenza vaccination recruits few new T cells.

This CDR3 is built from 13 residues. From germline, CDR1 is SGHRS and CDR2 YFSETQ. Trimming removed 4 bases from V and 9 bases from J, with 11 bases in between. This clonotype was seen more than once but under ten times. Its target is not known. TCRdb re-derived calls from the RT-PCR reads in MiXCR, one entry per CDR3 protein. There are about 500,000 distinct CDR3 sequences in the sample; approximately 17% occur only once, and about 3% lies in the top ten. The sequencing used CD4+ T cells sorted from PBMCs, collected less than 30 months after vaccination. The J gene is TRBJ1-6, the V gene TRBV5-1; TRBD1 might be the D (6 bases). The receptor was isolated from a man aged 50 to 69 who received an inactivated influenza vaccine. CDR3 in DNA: TGCGCCAGCAGCGGGGGACAATTTTCACCCCTCCACTTT. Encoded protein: CASSGGQFSPLHF. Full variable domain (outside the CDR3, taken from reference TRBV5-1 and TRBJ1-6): KAGVTQTPRYLIKTRGQQVTLSCSPISGHRSVSWYQQTPGQGLQFLFEYFSETQRNKGNFPGRFSGRQFSNSRSEMNVSTLELGDSALYLCASSGGQFSPLHFGNGTRLTVT.